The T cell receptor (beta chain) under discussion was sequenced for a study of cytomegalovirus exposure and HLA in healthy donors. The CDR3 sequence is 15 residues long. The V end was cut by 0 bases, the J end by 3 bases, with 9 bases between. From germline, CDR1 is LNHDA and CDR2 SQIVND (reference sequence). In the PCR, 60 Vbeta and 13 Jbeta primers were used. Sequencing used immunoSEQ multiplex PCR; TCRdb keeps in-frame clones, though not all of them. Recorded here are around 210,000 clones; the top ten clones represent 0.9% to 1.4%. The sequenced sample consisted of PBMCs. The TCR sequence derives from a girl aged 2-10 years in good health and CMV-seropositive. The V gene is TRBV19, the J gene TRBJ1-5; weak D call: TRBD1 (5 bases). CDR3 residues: CASSIDGAPNQPQHF. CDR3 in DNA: TGTGCCAGTAGTATAGATGGGGCCCCCAATCAGCCCCAGCATTTT.